Below are 4 T cell receptor beta chains sequenced from a single sample in a study of blood T cell repertoires in COVID-19. TCRdb keeps only in-frame clones here, not all; method: immunoSEQ multiplex PCR. Of hundreds of thousands of clones listed, 80% to 90% were seen once; the top ten hold more than 0.8%. Sequences were obtained from PBMCs or T cells enriched from blood (not recorded which). Source of these receptors: a young man who had recovered from COVID-19.

This chain joins TRBV28 and TRBJ1-4; tentative D call: TRBD1 (6 bases). V lost 6 bases and J 3 bases, leaving 26 bases between the germline ends. CDR1 and CDR2 from the germline V gene are MDHEN and SYDVKM. This CDR3 is 19 amino acids long. The CDR3: CASSSLGPGGAGSNEKLFF. In nucleotides, the CDR3 is TGTGCCAGCAGCTCGCTCGGGCCGGGGGGCGCAGGTTCTAATGAAAAACTGTTTTTT.

The V call is TRBV7-5, the J call TRBJ2-1; the D segment call TRBD2 is taken from the table without a DNA check. TRBV7-5 is noted as a pseudogene. The CDR3 totals 16 residues. CDR3 loop: CARSLRRGNPYNEQFF. CDR3 nucleotide sequence: TGTGCCAGAAGCTTGCGTCGGGGGAACCCCTACAATGAGCAGTTCTTC.

The chain joins TRBV29-1 to TRBJ1-1, with D perhaps matching TRBD1 (5 bases). V lost 2 bases to trimming and J lost 6 bases, with 10 bases between them. Germline V gene lookup returns CDR1 SQVTM and CDR2 ANQGSEA. The CDR3 is 12 residues long. The chain's CDR3 is CSVERGVAEAFF. The CDR3 DNA reads as TGCAGCGTTGAAAGGGGTGTGGCTGAAGCTTTCTTT.

This rearrangement joins TRBV6-1 to TRBJ1-3; D is ambiguous. With 3 bases removed from V and 0 bases from J, the gap between germline ends came to 9 bases. The germline V gene has CDR1 MNHNS and CDR2 SASEGT. The CDR3 consists of 15 residues. CDR3 sequence: CASSENTYSGNTIYF. The CDR3 coding sequence is TGTGCCAGCAGTGAGAACACATACTCTGGAAACACCATATATTTT.